The 13 T cell receptor beta chains below come from one sample, sequenced in a study of T cell responses to AZD1222 COVID-19 vaccine. TCRdb's table, derived via immunoSEQ multiplex PCR, lists solely in-frame clones and lacks some. The sample lists under 100,000 clones, 80% to 90% occurring once. The sequencing used peripheral blood, collected on day 0 of AZD1222 vaccination. The source is an adult in good health.

The chain uses TRBV5-1 and TRBJ2-1; the D is unclear. The CDR3 covers 13 residues. Trimming pared 2 bases from V and 4 bases from J, leaving 7 bases between. CDR1 SGHRS and CDR2 YFSETQ come from the germline V gene. For the CDR3, the DNA is TGCGCCAGCAGCTTTGACTCGTACAATGAGCAGTTCTTC. This translates into CASSFDSYNEQFF.

The V and J genes are TRBV7-2 and TRBJ2-6; D is unclear. Germline values: CDR1 SGHTA, CDR2 FQGNSA. Trimming stripped 3 bases from V and 1 base from J, with 4 bases between. The CDR3 has 14 residues. For the CDR3, the DNA is TGTGCCAGCAGCTTCCGGTCTGGGGCCAACGTCCTGACTTTC. Translation gives CASSFRSGANVLTF.

The gene calls are TRBV6-6 and TRBJ2-7; 14 bases are shared with TRBD2. CDR1 and CDR2 from the germline V gene are MNHNY and SVGAGI (reference sequence). The CDR3 contains 16 residues. The junction had 9 bases not matched to a gene; V was cut back by 7 bases and J by 4 bases. The CDR3 DNA reads as TGTGCCAGCAAGGGGCCCGGGACTAGCGGGAGTTACGAGCAGTACTTC. Translating it yields CASKGPGTSGSYEQYF.

The chain employs TRBV7-9 and TRBJ1-5; D is undetermined. This CDR3 has 13 residues. CDR1 is SEHNR and CDR2 is FQNEAQ in the germline V gene (reference sequence). The germline V and J ends were trimmed by 8 bases and 9 bases, with 17 bases remaining between them. CDR3 DNA: TGTGCCAGCTCTCACTCCGGGAGTGGGCCCCAGCATTTT. Its translation: CASSHSGSGPQHF.

This chain links TRBV28 with TRBJ2-2; TRBD1 matches at 9 bases. J gave up 1 base and V 5 bases, and 8 bases lay outside the gene matches. The germline V gene encodes CDR1 MDHEN and CDR2 SYDVKM. CDR3 size: 17 residues. The CDR3 is CASSPRDRDENTGELFF. The CDR3 bases are TGTGCCAGCAGTCCCCGGGACAGGGACGAGAACACCGGGGAGCTGTTTTTT.

The V and J genes are TRBV21-1 and TRBJ1-4. TRBV21-1 represents a pseudogene. The CDR3 consists of 14 residues. The CDR3 DNA follows: TGTGCCAGCAGCAAAGAGAGGAAACGGGAAAAACTGTTTTTT. It encodes CASSKERKREKLFF.

The rearrangement links TRBV28 to TRBJ2-7; 14 bases align to TRBD2. V was clipped by 6 bases and J by 3 bases; unmatched bases: 10. This CDR3 is built from 17 residues. Looked up from germline, CDR1 is MDHEN and CDR2 is SYDVKM. In nucleotides, the CDR3 is TGTGCCAGCAGCCCCCGTCGAGGGACTAGCGGGGGCTACGAGCAGTACTTC. The encoded protein is CASSPRRGTSGGYEQYF.

The V gene is TRBV19, the J gene TRBJ2-3; 7 nucleotides align to TRBD1. The CDR3 sequence is 15 residues long. Germline V gene sequence: CDR1 LNHDA, CDR2 SQIVND (reference sequence). With V trimmed by 4 bases and J by 2 bases, 6 bases remained unmatched. The CDR3 DNA follows: TGTGCCAGTAGTACAGGACAGGTGATCACAGATACGCAGTATTTT. Its translation is CASSTGQVITDTQYF.

This clone was detected only a few times. The chain couples TRBV9 to TRBJ1-5; D perhaps matches TRBD1 (5 bases). Trimming left V 0 bases short and J 5 bases short, with 9 bases between. There are 14 residues in the CDR3. Germline V gene lookup returns CDR1 SGDLS and CDR2 YYNGEE. The CDR3 loop is CASSVGGYDQPQHF. The DNA of the CDR3 is TGTGCCAGCAGCGTAGGGGGGTACGATCAGCCCCAGCATTTT.

This clone was detected a few times. The gene calls are TRBV4-1 and TRBJ1-1; tentative D call: TRBD1 (6 bases). Trimming took off 1 base at V and 0 bases at J, with 12 bases between the two ends. Germline lookup yields CDR1 MGHRA and CDR2 YSYEKL. This CDR3 is 16 amino acids long. CDR3 in amino acids: CASSQGSGQMNTEAFF. In DNA, the CDR3 is TGCGCCAGCAGCCAAGGAAGTGGACAGATGAACACTGAAGCTTTCTTT.

This chain links TRBV4-1 with TRBJ1-6; TRBD1 matches 8 bases. The germline CDR1 and CDR2 sequences are MGHRA and YSYEKL. J gave up 0 bases and V 1 base, and 5 bases lay outside the gene matches. This CDR3 region has 18 residues. CDR3 loop: CASSQVWTGSSYNSPLHF. The CDR3 coding sequence is TGCGCCAGCAGCCAAGTGTGGACAGGGAGCTCCTATAATTCACCCCTCCACTTT.

This sequence joins TRBV2 and TRBJ2-1, with TRBD2 identical over 14 bases. CDR3 length: 15 amino acids. The ends lost 4 bases at V and 6 bases at J; junction bases unmatched: 2. Germline V lookup: CDR1 SNHLY, CDR2 FYNNEI. The CDR3 region has the DNA TGTGCCAGCAGTGTGGGACTAGCGGGAGTCAATGAGCAGTTCTTC. It is translated as CASSVGLAGVNEQFF. The full variable domain, its missing parts supplied by reference TRBV2 and TRBJ2-1, is EPEVTQTPSHQVTQMGQEVILRCVPISNHLYFYWYRQILGQKVEFLVSFYNNEISEKSEIFDDQFSVERPDGSNFTLKIRSTKLEDSAMYFCASSVGLAGVNEQFFGPGTRLTVL.

This chain's CDR3 is CASSPTELPGYNEQFF. The CDR3 bases are TGCGCCAGCAGCCCGACGGAACTGCCAGGTTACAATGAGCAGTTCTTC. V usage is TRBV4-1 and J usage is TRBJ2-1; D not certain. The germline V gene encodes CDR1 MGHRA and CDR2 YSYEKL. The CDR3 sequence is 16 residues long. Trimming shortened V by 4 bases and J by 4 bases, and 17 bases separated the two germline ends.